One sample yielded the 27 T cell receptor beta chains listed below, sequenced in a study of cytomegalovirus exposure and HLA in healthy donors. Use of 60 Vbeta and 13 Jbeta primers characterized the PCR. Sequencing was performed with immunoSEQ multiplex PCR; in TCRdb, only in-frame clones are kept and a portion is missing. The data show around 200,000 clones, around 84% seen once. Material: PBMCs. The receptors were sampled from a girl under 10 years old in good health and CMV-seropositive.

The chain links TRBV29-1 to TRBJ2-5, with unresolved D. The DNA end lines up better with TRBJ2-7; the J call may be wrong. The CDR3 totals 12 residues. The germline V gene has CDR1 SQVTM and CDR2 ANQGSEA. The CDR3 DNA reads TGCAGCGCGTGGGTTAGCTCCTACGAGCAGTACTTC. It encodes CSAWVSSYEQYF.

The chain couples TRBV2 to TRBJ2-6; D unresolved. From germline, CDR1 is SNHLY and CDR2 FYNNEI. V was pared by 0 bases and J by 2 bases, with 8 bases between. This CDR3 spans 16 amino acids. The CDR3 coding sequence is TGTGCCAGCAGTGAAGCGGTTACAGCTGGGGCCAACGTCCTGACTTTC. Amino acids: CASSEAVTAGANVLTF.

This rearrangement joins TRBV5-1 to TRBJ1-1; D possibly corresponds to TRBD1 (6 bases). The CDR3 spans 15 residues. The V gene's germline CDR1 is SGHRS and CDR2 YFSETQ. V was cut by 5 bases and J by 3 bases, with 17 bases left in between. The CDR3 DNA is TGCGCCAGCAGATTGAACGACAGGCTCTACACTGAAGCTTTCTTT. The encoded protein is CASRLNDRLYTEAFF.

The CDR3 sequence is CASSLGASGYTGELFF. The DNA of the CDR3 is TGTGCCAGCAGCTTAGGGGCTAGCGGATACACCGGGGAGCTGTTTTTT. This rearrangement joins TRBV7-6 to TRBJ2-2; 7 nucleotides match TRBD2. The germline V gene has CDR1 SGHVS and CDR2 FNYEAQ. The CDR3 totals 16 residues. Unmatched junction bases numbered 5, after V lost 1 base and J lost 3 bases.

The gene calls are TRBV2 and TRBJ2-5; D uncertain. This CDR3 spans 14 amino acids. Germline V lookup: CDR1 SNHLY, CDR2 FYNNEI. V lost 0 bases to trimming and J lost 5 bases, with 10 bases between them. The CDR3 sequence is CASSEARFAETQYF. The CDR3 DNA is TGTGCCAGCAGTGAAGCCCGGTTCGCGGAGACCCAGTACTTC.

The chain uses TRBV25-1 and TRBJ2-3; D possibly corresponds to TRBD1 (6 bases). Germline V gene data show CDR1 as MGHDK and CDR2 as SYGVNS. Trimming took off 4 bases at V and 4 bases at J, with 12 bases between the two ends. The CDR3 consists of 14 residues. The CDR3 loop is CASSVTGQADTQYF. CDR3 sequence (DNA): TGTGCCAGCAGTGTCACAGGGCAGGCAGATACGCAGTATTTT.

This chain connects TRBV15 to TRBJ1-2; possibly TRBD1 for D (5 bases). The CDR3 loop spans 14 amino acids. Germline-derived CDR1 and CDR2 are LNHNV and YYDKDF (reference sequence). V lost 5 bases, J lost 8 bases, and 18 bases lay in between. In DNA, the CDR3 is TGTGCCACCAGCTGGGGAGGTGGGACGGGCGGCTACACCTTC. Translation gives CATSWGGGTGGYTF.

V and J are TRBV9 and TRBJ2-1; D is perhaps TRBD2 (6 bases). Trimming shortened V by 0 bases and J by 4 bases, and 11 bases separated the two germline ends. CDR1 and CDR2 from the germline V gene are SGDLS and YYNGEE. The CDR3 sequence is 15 residues long. DNA of the CDR3: TGTGCCAGCAGCGTAGACGGGGGAGAGTACAATGAGCAGTTCTTC. It yields the protein CASSVDGGEYNEQFF.

The rearrangement joins TRBV6-5 to TRBJ1-2, with D unclear. The CDR3 spans 11 residues. Looked up from germline, CDR1 is MNHEY and CDR2 is SVGAGI. V lost 8 bases, J lost 4 bases, and 8 bases lay in between. The CDR3 bases are TGTGCCAGCTACAATCTCTATGGCTACACCTTC. This codes for CASYNLYGYTF.

The chain carries TRBV5-1 and TRBJ2-3; D remains unclear. Germline assignment: CDR1 SGHRS and CDR2 YFSETQ. V was trimmed by 4 bases and J by 2 bases, leaving 11 bases between them. The CDR3 contains 14 residues. This CDR3 reads CASSRGSNTDTQYF. The CDR3 nucleotides are TGCGCCAGCAGCCGCGGTAGTAACACAGATACGCAGTATTTT.

The rearrangement uses TRBV28 and TRBJ2-7, with 9 bases matching TRBD2. CDR1 is MDHEN and CDR2 is SYDVKM in the germline V gene. With V trimmed by 2 bases and J by 5 bases, 1 base remained unmatched. The CDR3 contains 13 residues. In nucleotides, the CDR3 is TGTGCCAGCAGTTTAGTAGCGGGAGACGAGCAGTACTTC. Residues: CASSLVAGDEQYF.

Remarks on this clone: The junction does not match germline at one end; this may be a read error. Additional DNA sequences in this sample encode the identical CDR3. This sequence joins TRBV30 and TRBJ1-1, with a possible D match to TRBD1 (6 bases). Germline V gene data show CDR1 as GTSNPN and CDR2 as SVGIG (reference sequence). There are 13 residues in the CDR3. The CDR3 is CAWRTSGDTEAFF. CDR3 sequence (DNA): TGTGCCTGGAGGACGTCAGGGGACACTGAAGCCTTCTTT.

This chain connects TRBV6-1 to TRBJ2-5; 7 bases are shared with TRBD2. CDR3 length: 15 amino acids. Looked up from germline, CDR1 is MNHNS and CDR2 is SASEGT. Unmatched junction bases numbered 7, after V lost 4 bases and J lost 2 bases. The DNA for the CDR3 is TGTGCCAGCAGTGTCCCTAGCGGAGAGCAAGAGACCCAGTACTTC. Its protein is CASSVPSGEQETQYF.

The sample holds one count of this clone. V is TRBV7-4 and J is TRBJ1-1, with TRBD1 as a possible D gene (6 bases). The germline V gene has CDR1 SGHVT and CDR2 SQSDAQ. Trimming pared 2 bases from V and 5 bases from J, leaving 15 bases between. The CDR3 contains 15 residues. The CDR3: CASSLRGLGATEAFF. In DNA form, the CDR3 reads TGTGCCAGCAGCTTACGTGGTCTGGGGGCGACTGAAGCTTTCTTT. The variable domain in full, with the rest retrieved from reference TRBV7-4 and TRBJ1-1, is GAGVSQSPRYKVAKRGRDVALRCDSISGHVTLYWYRQTLGQGSEVLTYSQSDAQRDKSGRPSGRFSAERPERSVSTLKIQRTEQGDSAVYLCASSLRGLGATEAFFGQGTRLTVV.

This clone has only one observation. J is TRBJ2-3 and V is TRBV25-1; 14 positions match TRBD2. The CDR3 runs to 16 residues. Germline loops: CDR1 MGHDK, CDR2 SYGVNS. J lost 5 bases, V lost 4 bases, and 5 bases had no gene match. CDR3 nucleotides: TGTGCCAGCAGTGGGAGACTAGCGGGGGGGCGAGATACGCAGTATTTT. Translation: CASSGRLAGGRDTQYF.

With respect to this clone: The sample has other DNA sequences that encode this CDR3 too. The chain employs TRBV27 and TRBJ1-1, with 7 bases fitting TRBD1. This CDR3 comprises 12 residues. Unmatched junction bases numbered 1, after V lost 4 bases and J lost 5 bases. CDR1 MNHEY and CDR2 SMNVEV come from the germline V gene (reference sequence). The CDR3 coding sequence is TGTGCCAGCAGTTCAGGGGGGACTGAAGCTTTCTTT. It encodes CASSSGGTEAFF.

This chain connects TRBV14 to TRBJ2-7, with D possibly TRBD1 on 6 matching bases. V lost 1 base and J lost 1, with 14 bases in between. The CDR3 length is 16 residues. Germline V gene data show CDR1 as SGHDN and CDR2 as FVKESK. As DNA, the CDR3 is TGTGCCAGCAGCCAAGTGCTAGGGACAAATTCCTACGAGCAGTACTTC. Translated: CASSQVLGTNSYEQYF.

This chain connects TRBV25-1 to TRBJ1-2; weak D call: TRBD1 (5 bases). Per the germline V gene, CDR1 is MGHDK and CDR2 is SYGVNS. This CDR3 is 13 amino acids long. V was shortened by 1 base and J by 5 bases, with 8 bases between the two germline ends. CDR3: CASSEWGGYGYTF. In nucleotides, the CDR3 is TGTGCCAGCAGTGAATGGGGGGGGTATGGCTACACCTTC.

The gene calls are TRBV19 and TRBJ1-1, with a weak D call TRBD1 (6 bases). The germline CDR1 and CDR2 sequences are LNHDA and SQIVND (reference sequence). The CDR3 is 13 residues long. V gave up 6 bases and J gave up 5 bases, with 13 bases separating them. CDR3 bases: TGTGCCAGTAGCCTTGACAGGAGTACTGAAGCTTTCTTT. Translated: CASSLDRSTEAFF.

DNA for the CDR3: TGTGCCAGCAGGGGCGGGGCCCTTCTGTTTTTT. Its protein is CASRGGALLFF. The chain is built from TRBV6-1 and TRBJ1-4, with D perhaps TRBD1 (5 bases). Germline V gene sequence: CDR1 MNHNS, CDR2 SASEGT. This CDR3 is built from 11 residues. Between the trimmed V and J ends, which lost 6 bases and 14 bases, there was a span of 13 bases.

This clone appeared a few times. V gene TRBV2 combines with J gene TRBJ1-3; TRBD1 agrees at 7 bases. CDR3 length: 12 amino acids. The J segment lost 4 bases and the V segment lost 6 bases, leaving 0 bases of the junction unmatched. CDR1 and CDR2 (germline): SNHLY, FYNNEI. The CDR3 loop is CASRGQGNTIYF. DNA for the CDR3: TGTGCCAGCAGGGGACAGGGAAACACCATATATTTT.

This chain connects TRBV19 to TRBJ2-1; possible D gene TRBD2, 5 bases. Germline CDR1 and CDR2: LNHDA and SQIVND (reference sequence). The CDR3 loop spans 15 amino acids. Trimming pared 1 base from V and 1 base from J, leaving 8 bases between. The chain's CDR3 is CASSIGTGSYNEQFF. CDR3 in DNA: TGTGCCAGTAGTATAGGGACGGGATCCTACAATGAGCAGTTCTTC.

The chain has TRBV11-3 and TRBJ2-6; 7 nucleotides match TRBD1. The CDR3 totals 17 residues. CDR1 is SGHNT and CDR2 is YENEEA in the germline V gene. V lost 5 bases and J lost 1; bases outside the gene matches: 8. CDR3: CASSPWDSPSGANVLTF. Here the CDR3 DNA reads TGTGCCAGCAGCCCCTGGGACAGTCCTTCTGGGGCCAACGTCCTGACTTTC.

The chain couples TRBV29-1 to TRBJ2-5, with 7 bases identical to TRBD2. Germline V gene sequence: CDR1 SQVTM, CDR2 ANQGSEA. This CDR3 spans 12 amino acids. Trimming removed 8 bases from V and 5 bases from J; junction bases left unmatched: 8. Here the CDR3 reads CSPRTSFETQYF. Here the CDR3 DNA reads TGCAGCCCAAGGACTAGTTTCGAGACCCAGTACTTC.

The chain has TRBV5-4 and TRBJ2-7, with D tentatively TRBD2 (6 bases). V dropped 1 base and J dropped 2 bases, with 19 bases sitting between them. This CDR3 contains 17 residues. Germline V gene data show CDR1 as SGHNT and CDR2 as YYREEE (reference sequence). CDR3: CASSLTLSGISTYEQYF. DNA of the CDR3: TGTGCCAGCAGCTTGACTCTTAGCGGCATTTCCACCTACGAGCAGTACTTC.

This chain links TRBV25-1 with TRBJ1-5, with a tentative D call TRBD1 (5 bases). Germline CDR1 is MGHDK and CDR2 is SYGVNS. Trimming pared 6 bases from V and 7 bases from J, leaving 16 bases between. This CDR3 contains 14 residues. CDR3 region: CASSAPGGSQPQHF. CDR3 sequence (DNA): TGTGCCAGCAGCGCCCCGGGGGGATCCCAGCCCCAGCATTTT.

The CDR3 sequence: CASSLATGRRWNEQFF. The CDR3 coding sequence is TGCGCCAGCAGCTTGGCCACAGGGCGCCGGTGGAATGAGCAGTTCTTC. This chain joins TRBV5-1 and TRBJ2-1; weak D call: TRBD1 (6 bases). Trimming removed 0 bases at V and 7 bases at J, with 17 bases between. Looked up from germline, CDR1 is SGHRS and CDR2 is YFSETQ. CDR3 length equals 16 residues.